This TCR beta chain was identified during a study of blood T cell repertoires in COVID-19. Looking at the study overall: COVID-19 samples from acute and convalescent phases originated in the United States, Italy and Spain. PBMCs, B-cell-depleted T cells, or T cells provided the cDNA or gDNA that made up the material.

CDR1 is LGHNA, CDR2 YSLEER, per germline. The CDR3 is 13 amino acids. The V and J ends lost 3 bases and 6 bases respectively, with 9 bases between them. In the study's own analysis: Reference gene primers were amplified, and this amplification served to estimate nucleated cell counts. TCRdb keeps only in-frame clones here, not all; method: immunoSEQ multiplex PCR. That table furnishes V, J and clone size, whereas the DNA furnished D and trimming. The sample lists roughly 97,000 clones, roughly 91% occurring once. This TCR was recovered from a human donor in a cohort sampled during active COVID-19. J is TRBJ2-1 and V is TRBV4-3; D uncertain. The sample comprised peripheral blood. The DNA of the CDR3 is TGCGCCAGCAGCCAGGGCAATCGCAATGAGCAGTTCTTC. Translating gives CASSQGNRNEQFF.